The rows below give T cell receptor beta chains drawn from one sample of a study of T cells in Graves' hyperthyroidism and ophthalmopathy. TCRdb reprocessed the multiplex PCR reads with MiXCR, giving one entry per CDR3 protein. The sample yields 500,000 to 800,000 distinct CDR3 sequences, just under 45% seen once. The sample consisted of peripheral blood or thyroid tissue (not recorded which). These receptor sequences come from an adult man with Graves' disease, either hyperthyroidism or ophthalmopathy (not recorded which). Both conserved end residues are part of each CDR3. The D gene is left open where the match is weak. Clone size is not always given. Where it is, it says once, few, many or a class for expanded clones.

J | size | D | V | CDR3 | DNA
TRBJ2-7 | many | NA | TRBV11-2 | CASSLTDYTYEQYF | TGTGCCAGCAGCTTGACGGACTACACCTACGAGCAGTACTTC
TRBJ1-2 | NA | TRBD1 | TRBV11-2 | CASSTGTGGDGYTF | TGTGCCAGCAGTACCGGGACAGGGGGAGATGGCTACACCTTC
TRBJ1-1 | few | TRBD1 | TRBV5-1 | CASKGQGASYNTEAFF | TGCGCCAGCAAAGGACAGGGGGCGTCGTATAACACTGAAGCTTTCTTT
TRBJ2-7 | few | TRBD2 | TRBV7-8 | CASSFSGGNYEQYF | TGTGCCAGCAGCTTTAGCGGGGGAAACTACGAGCAGTACTTC
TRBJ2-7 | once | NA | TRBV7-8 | CASSLFVFGGSVYRSYEQYF | TGTGCCAGCAGCTTATTTGTTTTCGGCGGTTCGGTTTACAGATCCTACGAGCAGTACTTC
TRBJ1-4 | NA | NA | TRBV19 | CASSKVDSRGEKLFF | TGTGCCAGTAGTAAGGTTGACAGCCGAGGAGAAAAACTGTTTTTT
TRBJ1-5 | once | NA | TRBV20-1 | CSAPRGQGFNQPQHF | TGCAGTGCTCCGAGGGGCCAGGGGTTTAATCAGCCCCAGCATTTT
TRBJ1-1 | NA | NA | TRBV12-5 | CASALVAGVRAEAFF | TGTGCTAGTGCCCTAGTAGCAGGGGTGAGGGCTGAAGCTTTCTTT
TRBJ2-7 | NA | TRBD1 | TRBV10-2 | CASGQVSYEQYF | TGCGCCAGCGGACAGGTCTCCTACGAGCAGTACTTC
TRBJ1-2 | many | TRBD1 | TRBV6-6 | CASSGQGDGYTF | TGTGCCAGCAGTGGTCAGGGGGATGGCTACACCTTC
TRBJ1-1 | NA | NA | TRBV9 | CASSVTGRDEAFF | TGTGCCAGCAGCGTCACAGGGCGTGATGAAGCTTTCTTT
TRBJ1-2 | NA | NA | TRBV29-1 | CSLGWGSYGYTF | TGCAGCTTGGGGTGGGGAAGCTATGGCTACACCTTC
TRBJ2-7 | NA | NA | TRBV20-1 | CSAVRLDLREQYF | TGCAGTGCGGTACGGCTAGATTTACGCGAGCAGTACTTC
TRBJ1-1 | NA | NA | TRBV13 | CASSFRVEDTEAFF | TGTGCCAGCAGCTTCAGGGTGGAAGACACTGAAGCTTTCTTT
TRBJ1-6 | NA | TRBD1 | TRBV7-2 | CASSPSRTGGLNSPLHF | TGTGCCAGCAGCCCCTCCCGGACAGGGGGCCTTAATTCACCCCTCCACTTT
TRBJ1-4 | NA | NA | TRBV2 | CASSERATNEKLFF | TGTGCCAGCAGTGAAAGGGCAACTAATGAAAAACTGTTTTTT
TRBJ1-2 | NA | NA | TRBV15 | CASSPVRLGAERANYGYTF | TGTGCCAGCTCACCAGTCCGGTTAGGGGCGGAGAGAGCTAACTATGGCTACACCTTC
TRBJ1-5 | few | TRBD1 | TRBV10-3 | CASKTGTDGNQPQHF | TGTGCCAGCAAGACCGGGACAGATGGCAATCAGCCCCAGCATTTT
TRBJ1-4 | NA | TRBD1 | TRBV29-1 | CSGQGGEKLFF | TGCTCCGGACAGGGCGGTGAAAAACTGTTTTTT
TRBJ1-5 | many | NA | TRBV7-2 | CASSSRGDQPQHF | TGTGCCAGCAGCTCAAGGGGCGATCAGCCCCAGCATTTT
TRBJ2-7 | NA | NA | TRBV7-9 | CASSLVGRLVEQYF | TGTGCCAGCAGCTTAGTGGGACGGTTGGTCGAGCAGTACTTC
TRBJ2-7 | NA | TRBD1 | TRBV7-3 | CASSFLDRVLSEQYF | TGTGCCAGCAGTTTCCTCGACAGGGTGTTGTCCGAGCAGTACTTC
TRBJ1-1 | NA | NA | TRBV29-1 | CSVGQANTEAFF | TGCAGCGTTGGTCAGGCCAACACTGAAGCTTTCTTT
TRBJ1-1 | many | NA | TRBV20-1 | CSASSASVNTEAFF | TGCAGTGCTAGTTCGGCAAGCGTGAACACTGAAGCTTTCTTT
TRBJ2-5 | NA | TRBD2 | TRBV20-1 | CSARATSGGLQETQYF | TGCAGTGCTAGAGCGACTAGCGGGGGCCTCCAAGAGACTCAGTACTTC
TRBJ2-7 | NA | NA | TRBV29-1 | CSDRARYEQYF | TGCAGCGACAGGGCGCGGTACGAGCAGTACTTC
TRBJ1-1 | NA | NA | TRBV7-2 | CASSLVLPGDEAFF | TGTGCCAGCAGCTTAGTTTTGCCAGGGGATGAAGCTTTCTTT
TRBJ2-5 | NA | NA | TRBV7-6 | CASSKLPQETQYF | TGTGCCAGCAGCAAACTCCCTCAAGAGACCCAGTACTTC
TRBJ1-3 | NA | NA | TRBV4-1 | CASSQDFAGVGNTIYF | TGCGCCAGCAGCCAAGATTTTGCAGGGGTCGGAAACACCATATATTTT
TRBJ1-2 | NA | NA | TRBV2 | CASSPGPGDYGYTF | TGTGCCAGCTCACCTGGGCCCGGGGATTATGGCTACACCTTC
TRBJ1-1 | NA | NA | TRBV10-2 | CVSSAGRVPEAFF | TGCGTCAGCTCAGCAGGTCGGGTACCTGAAGCTTTCTTT
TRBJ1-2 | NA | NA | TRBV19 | CAWSSGLDYGYTF | TGTGCCTGGAGTTCAGGGTTAGACTATGGCTACACCTTC
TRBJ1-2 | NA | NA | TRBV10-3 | CATLGGAEADGYTF | TGTGCCACACTAGGAGGGGCCGAAGCAGATGGCTACACCTTC
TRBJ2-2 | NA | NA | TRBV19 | CASSTRASTGELFF | TGTGCCAGTAGTACCAGGGCCAGCACCGGGGAGCTGTTTTTT
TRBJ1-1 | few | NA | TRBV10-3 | CAISEVGRNTEAFF | TGTGCCATCAGTGAGGTAGGGAGGAACACTGAAGCTTTCTTT
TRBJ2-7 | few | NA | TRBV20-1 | CSAGVGGRSSYEQYF | TGCAGTGCGGGCGTTGGGGGGCGAAGCTCCTACGAGCAGTACTTC
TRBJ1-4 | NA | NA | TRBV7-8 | CASSLGGGGGEKLFF | TGTGCCAGCAGCTTAGGAGGCGGGGGTGGCGAAAAACTGTTTTTT
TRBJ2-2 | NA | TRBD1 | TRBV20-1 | CSARGQGAGTGELFF | TGCAGTGCTAGAGGACAGGGGGCGGGCACCGGGGAGCTGTTTTTT
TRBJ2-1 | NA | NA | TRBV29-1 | CSVGEDSRTYNEQFF | TGCAGCGTTGGCGAAGACAGCCGAACCTACAATGAGCAGTTCTTC
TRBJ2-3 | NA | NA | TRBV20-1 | CSARATQGTTDTQYF | TGCAGTGCTAGAGCCACACAGGGCACCACAGATACGCAGTATTTT
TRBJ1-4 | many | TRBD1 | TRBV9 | CASSSDRGDEKLFF | TGTGCCAGCAGCTCGGACAGGGGAGATGAAAAACTGTTTTTT
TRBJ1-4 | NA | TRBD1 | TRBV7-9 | CASSLRQGGDEKLFF | TGTGCCAGCAGCTTACGACAGGGCGGAGATGAAAAACTGTTTTTT
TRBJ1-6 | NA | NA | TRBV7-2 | CASSKAGGAGSPLHF | TGTGCCAGCAGCAAGGCGGGGGGGGCTGGATCACCCCTCCACTTT
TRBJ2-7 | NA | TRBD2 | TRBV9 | CASSVEDSASGAGYEQYF | TGTGCCAGCAGCGTAGAGGATTCGGCTAGCGGGGCGGGCTACGAGCAGTACTTC
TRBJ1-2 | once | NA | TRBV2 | CASTPGGRGYTF | TGTGCCAGCACCCCCGGAGGGCGCGGCTACACCTTC
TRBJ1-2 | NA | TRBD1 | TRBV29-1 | CSVRTGIYGYTF | TGCAGCGTTAGGACAGGGATCTATGGCTACACCTTC
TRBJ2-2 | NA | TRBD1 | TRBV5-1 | CASSFGDRRMHGELFF | TGCGCCAGCAGCTTCGGGGACAGAAGGATGCACGGGGAGCTGTTTTTT